This T cell receptor (beta chain) is from a study of blood T cell repertoires in COVID-19. Study context: Sites across the United States, Italy and Spain contributed samples from acute and convalescent COVID-19.

V lost 5 bases, J lost 5 bases, and 3 bases stayed unmatched. This CDR3 contains 12 residues. Per germline, CDR1 SEHNR and CDR2 FQNEAQ (reference sequence). This clone was observed a handful of times. In the authors' workflow: Nucleated cell counts were estimated from reference gene primer amplification. TCRdb's table, derived via immunoSEQ multiplex PCR, lists solely in-frame clones and lacks some. Clone size and the V and J calls come from that table; the DNA yielded D and trimming. The sample contains fewer than 200,000 clones, roughly 93% of which appear only once. Seattle cases were enrolled at active infection and followed longitudinally.

The sequencing input was peripheral blood. This chain connects TRBV7-9 to TRBJ2-7; TRBD1 matches at 7 bases. The sequence was obtained from a man between 18 and 35 years old with COVID-19, enrolled during active disease. The CDR3 DNA sequence: TGTGCCAGCAGCAATACAGGGGACGAGCAGTACTTC. Its protein is CASSNTGDEQYF.